The clone carrying this T cell receptor beta chain was recorded many times. The antigen is undetermined. Flow cytometry had shown expanded CD8+CD57+ cells in the patients chosen for sequencing. This record comes from a study of CD8+CD57+ T cells in acquired aplastic anemia. Trimming took off 10 bases at V and 5 bases at J, with 15 bases between the two ends. Germline V lookup: CDR1 LNHDA, CDR2 SQIVND (reference sequence). The CDR3 spans 13 residues. CDR3 and TCR beta VDJ profiling relied on a genomic DNA template. A single record per CDR3 protein comes from TCRdb applying MiXCR to the reads. The sample lists 150,000 to 200,000 distinct CDR3 sequences; approximately 48% were seen once. Study-level points and caveats: Between patients and controls, approximately 29 CD8+ CDR3 sequences were found in common.

The specimen was sorted CD4+, CD8+, or CD8+CD57+ T cells (not recorded which) from PBMCs. This clonotype originated in a human donor with aplastic anemia. The chain has TRBV19 and TRBJ1-5; D is possibly TRBD1 (5 bases). CDR3 nucleotides: TGTGCCACGTGGGGGGAGTCCCATCAGCCCCAGCATTTT. It is translated as CATWGESHQPQHF.